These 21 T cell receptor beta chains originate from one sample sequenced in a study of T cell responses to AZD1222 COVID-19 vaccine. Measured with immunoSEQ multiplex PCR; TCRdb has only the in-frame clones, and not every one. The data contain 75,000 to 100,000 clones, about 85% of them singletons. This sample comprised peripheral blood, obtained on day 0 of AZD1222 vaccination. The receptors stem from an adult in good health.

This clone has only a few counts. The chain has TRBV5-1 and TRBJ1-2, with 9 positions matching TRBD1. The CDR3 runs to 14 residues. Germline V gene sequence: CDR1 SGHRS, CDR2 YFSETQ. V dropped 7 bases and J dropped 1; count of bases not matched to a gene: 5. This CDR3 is CASRGTGFNYGYTF. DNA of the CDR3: TGCGCCAGCCGAGGGACAGGGTTTAACTATGGCTACACCTTC.

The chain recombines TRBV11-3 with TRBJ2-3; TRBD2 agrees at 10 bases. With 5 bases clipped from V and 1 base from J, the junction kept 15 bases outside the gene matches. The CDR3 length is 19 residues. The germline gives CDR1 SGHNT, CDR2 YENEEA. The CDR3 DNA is TGTGCCAGCAGCCCCGGAGAGCTAGCGGGGGCAACGGGCACAGATACGCAGTATTTT. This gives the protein CASSPGELAGATGTDTQYF.

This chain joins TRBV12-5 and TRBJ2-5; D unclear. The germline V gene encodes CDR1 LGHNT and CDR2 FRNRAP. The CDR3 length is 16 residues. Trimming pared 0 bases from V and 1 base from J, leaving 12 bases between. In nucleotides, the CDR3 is TGTGCTAGTGGTTTGGTAATAGGACGACTCCAAGAGACCCAGTACTTC. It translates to CASGLVIGRLQETQYF.

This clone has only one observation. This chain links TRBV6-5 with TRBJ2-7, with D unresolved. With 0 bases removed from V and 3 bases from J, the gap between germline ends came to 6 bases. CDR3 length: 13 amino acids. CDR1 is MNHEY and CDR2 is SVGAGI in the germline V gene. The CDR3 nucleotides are TGTGCCAGCAGTTACTCTGGTAACTACGAGCAGTACTTC. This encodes CASSYSGNYEQYF.

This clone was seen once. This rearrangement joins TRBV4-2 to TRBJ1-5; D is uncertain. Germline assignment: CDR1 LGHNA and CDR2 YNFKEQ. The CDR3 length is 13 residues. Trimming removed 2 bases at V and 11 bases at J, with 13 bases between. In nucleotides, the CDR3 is TGTGCCAGCAGCCAAACCGGCAGTGGAACCCAGCATTTT. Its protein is CASSQTGSGTQHF.

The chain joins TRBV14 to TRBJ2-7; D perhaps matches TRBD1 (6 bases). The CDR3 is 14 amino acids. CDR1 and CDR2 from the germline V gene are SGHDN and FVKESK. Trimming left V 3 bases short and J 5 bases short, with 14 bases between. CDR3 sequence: CASSHYGQSHEQYF. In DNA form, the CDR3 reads TGTGCCAGCAGCCATTACGGACAGTCCCACGAGCAGTACTTC.

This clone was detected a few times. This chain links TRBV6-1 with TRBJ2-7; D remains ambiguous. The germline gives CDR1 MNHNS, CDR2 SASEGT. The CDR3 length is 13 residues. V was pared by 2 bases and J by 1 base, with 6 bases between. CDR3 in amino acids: CASSEHRSYEQYF. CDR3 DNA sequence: TGTGCCAGCAGTGAACATAGGTCCTACGAGCAGTACTTC.

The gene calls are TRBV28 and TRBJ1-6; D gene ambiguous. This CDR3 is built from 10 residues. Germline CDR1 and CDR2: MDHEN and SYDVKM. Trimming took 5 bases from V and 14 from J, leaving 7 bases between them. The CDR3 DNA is TGTGCCAGCAGTCGGTTAACCCTCCACTTT. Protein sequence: CASSRLTLHF.

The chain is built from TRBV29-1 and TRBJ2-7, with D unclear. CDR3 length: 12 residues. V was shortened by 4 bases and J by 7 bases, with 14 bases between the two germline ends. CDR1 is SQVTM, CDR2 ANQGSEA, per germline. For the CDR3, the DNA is TGCAGCGTTGTAGGCCCGCCGAAAGAGCAGTACTTC. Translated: CSVVGPPKEQYF.

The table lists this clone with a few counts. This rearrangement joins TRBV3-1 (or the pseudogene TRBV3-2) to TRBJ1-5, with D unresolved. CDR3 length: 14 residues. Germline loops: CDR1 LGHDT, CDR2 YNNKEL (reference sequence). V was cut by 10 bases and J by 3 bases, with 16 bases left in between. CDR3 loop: CATKRTVVNQPQHF. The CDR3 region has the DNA TGTGCCACCAAGCGGACGGTAGTCAATCAGCCCCAGCATTTT.

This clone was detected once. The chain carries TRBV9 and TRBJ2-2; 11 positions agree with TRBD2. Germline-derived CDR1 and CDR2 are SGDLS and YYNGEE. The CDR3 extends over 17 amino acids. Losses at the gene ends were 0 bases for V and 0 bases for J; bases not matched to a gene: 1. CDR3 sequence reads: CASSVAGLAANTGELFF. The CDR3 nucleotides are TGTGCCAGCAGCGTAGCGGGACTAGCGGCGAACACCGGGGAGCTGTTTTTT.

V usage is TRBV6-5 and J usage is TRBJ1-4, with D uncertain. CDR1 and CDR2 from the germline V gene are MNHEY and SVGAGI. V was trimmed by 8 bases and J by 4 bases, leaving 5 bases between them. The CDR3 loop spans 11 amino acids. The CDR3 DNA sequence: TGTGCCAGCTCACTTAATGAAAAACTGTTTTTT. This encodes CASSLNEKLFF.

CDR3 in DNA: TGCGCCAGCAGCCAAGTGAACAGAAACTATGGCTACACCTTC. Protein product: CASSQVNRNYGYTF. The chain combines TRBV4-1 with TRBJ1-2; D is unresolved. The CDR3 is 14 amino acids. CDR1 and CDR2 from the germline V gene are MGHRA and YSYEKL. V was clipped by 1 base and J by 2 bases, with 8 bases between them.

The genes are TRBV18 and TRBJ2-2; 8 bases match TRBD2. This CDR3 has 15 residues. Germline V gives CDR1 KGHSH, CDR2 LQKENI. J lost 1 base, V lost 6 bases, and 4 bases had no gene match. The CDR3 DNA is TGTGCCAGCTCCCCGAGCGGGGGGAACACCGGGGAGCTGTTTTTT. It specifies CASSPSGGNTGELFF.

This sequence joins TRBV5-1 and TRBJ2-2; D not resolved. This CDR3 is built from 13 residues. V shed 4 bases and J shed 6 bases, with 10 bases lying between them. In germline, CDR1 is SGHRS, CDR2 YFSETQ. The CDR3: CASSLPSSGELFF. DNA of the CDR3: TGCGCCAGCAGCCTCCCATCATCCGGGGAGCTGTTTTTT.

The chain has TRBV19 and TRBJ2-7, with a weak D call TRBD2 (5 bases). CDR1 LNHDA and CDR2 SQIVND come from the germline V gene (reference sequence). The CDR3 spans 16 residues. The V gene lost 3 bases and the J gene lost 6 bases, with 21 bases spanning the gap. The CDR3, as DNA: TGTGCCAGTAGTATGGGGTCGGCCTCCCTCGGAGGCGAGCAGTACTTC. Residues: CASSMGSASLGGEQYF. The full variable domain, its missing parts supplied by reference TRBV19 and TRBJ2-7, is DGGITQSPKYLFRKEGQNVTLSCEQNLNHDAMYWYRQDPGQGLRLIYYSQIVNDFQKGDIAEGYSVSREKKESFPLTVTSAQKNPTAFYLCASSMGSASLGGEQYFGPGTRLTVT.

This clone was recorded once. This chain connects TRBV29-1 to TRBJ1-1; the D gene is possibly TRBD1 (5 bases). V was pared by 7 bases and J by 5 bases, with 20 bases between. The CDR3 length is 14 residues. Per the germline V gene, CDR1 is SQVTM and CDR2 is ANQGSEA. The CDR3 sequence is CSASGRNPGTEAFF. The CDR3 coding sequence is TGCAGCGCCTCGGGGCGTAACCCGGGGACTGAAGCTTTCTTT. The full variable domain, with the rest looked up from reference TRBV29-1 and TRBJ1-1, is SAVISQKPSRDICQRGTSLTIQCQVDSQVTMMFWYRQQPGQSLTLIATANQGSEATYESGFVIDKFPISRPNLTFSTLTVSNMSPEDSSIYLCSASGRNPGTEAFFGQGTRLTVV.

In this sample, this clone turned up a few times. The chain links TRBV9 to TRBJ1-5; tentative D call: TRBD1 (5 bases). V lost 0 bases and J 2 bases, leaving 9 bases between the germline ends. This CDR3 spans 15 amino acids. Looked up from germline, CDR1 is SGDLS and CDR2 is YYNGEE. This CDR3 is CASSVEGSGNQPQHF. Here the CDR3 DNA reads TGTGCCAGCAGCGTAGAGGGGAGCGGCAATCAGCCCCAGCATTTT.

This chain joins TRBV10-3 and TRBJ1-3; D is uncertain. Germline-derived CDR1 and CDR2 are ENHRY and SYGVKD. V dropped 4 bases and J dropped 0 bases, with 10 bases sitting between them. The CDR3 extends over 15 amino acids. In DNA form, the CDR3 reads TGTGCCATCAGTGCTGTGTCCCGCTCTGGAAACACCATATATTTT. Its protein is CAISAVSRSGNTIYF.

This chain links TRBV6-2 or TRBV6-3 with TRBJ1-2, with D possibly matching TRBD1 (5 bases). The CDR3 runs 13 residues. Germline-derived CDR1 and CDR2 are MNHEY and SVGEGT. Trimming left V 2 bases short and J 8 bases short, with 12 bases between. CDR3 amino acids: CASSYEVRVGYTF. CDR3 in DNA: TGTGCCAGCAGTTACGAAGTCAGGGTCGGCTACACCTTC.

The chain's CDR3 is CASSLVRLAGDNEQFF. The CDR3 nucleotides read TGTGCCAGCAGCTTAGTACGACTAGCGGGAGACAATGAGCAGTTCTTC. The chain is built from TRBV7-6 and TRBJ2-1, with 12 bases lining up with TRBD2. Trimming took 1 base from V and 5 from J; bases not matched to a gene: 3. Germline V gives CDR1 SGHVS, CDR2 FNYEAQ. The CDR3 has 16 residues.